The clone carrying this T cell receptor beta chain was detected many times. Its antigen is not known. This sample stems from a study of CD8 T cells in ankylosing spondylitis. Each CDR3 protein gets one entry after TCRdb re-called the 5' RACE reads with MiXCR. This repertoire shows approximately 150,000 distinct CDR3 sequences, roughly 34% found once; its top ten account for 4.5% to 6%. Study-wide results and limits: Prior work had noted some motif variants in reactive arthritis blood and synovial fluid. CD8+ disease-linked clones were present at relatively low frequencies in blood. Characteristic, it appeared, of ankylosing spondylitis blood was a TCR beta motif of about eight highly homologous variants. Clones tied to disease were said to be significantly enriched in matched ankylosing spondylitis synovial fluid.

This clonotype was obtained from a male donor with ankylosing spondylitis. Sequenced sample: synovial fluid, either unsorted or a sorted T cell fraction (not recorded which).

The CDR3 is CASSSNRQGDQPQHF. CDR3 in DNA: TGTGCCAGCAGCTCCAACCGACAGGGGGATCAGCCCCAGCATTTT. The chain carries TRBV7-2 and TRBJ1-5; 9 bases agree with TRBD1. Trimming cost V 4 bases and J 5 bases; bases outside gene matches: 6. The CDR3 consists of 15 residues. Germline CDR1 and CDR2: SGHTA and FQGNSA.